These 18 T cell receptor beta chains originate from one sample sequenced in a study of T cells in Graves' hyperthyroidism and ophthalmopathy. The investigators amplified TCR beta CDR3 regions from RNA transcripts. The TCR CDR3 was amplified in a first-round RT-PCR using the HTBI primer set. Each CDR3 protein gets one entry after TCRdb re-called the multiplex PCR reads with MiXCR. The sample lists about 480,000 distinct CDR3 sequences; approximately 15% were seen once. What was sequenced was blood. Source of these receptors: a woman younger than 35 with Graves' hyperthyroidism.

This clonotype was detected ten times or more. V is TRBV5-1 and J is TRBJ2-7; D remains ambiguous. Germline V gene data show CDR1 as SGHRS and CDR2 as YFSETQ. The ends were cut back, 2 bases at V and 0 bases at J, with 15 bases in the middle. The CDR3 contains 16 residues. The CDR3 nucleotides are TGCGCCAGCAGCTTCCTCTCCGGCCAGGCCTCCTACGAGCAGTACTTC. This translates into CASSFLSGQASYEQYF.

In this sample, this clonotype turned up many times. The chain has TRBV12-3 or TRBV12-4 and TRBJ1-5; 8 nucleotides match TRBD1. The length of the CDR3 is 14 residues. V was pared by 6 bases and J by 4 bases, with 5 bases of the junction left unmatched. The chain's CDR3 is CASSRTGGNQPQHF. DNA for the CDR3: TGTGCCAGCAGCCGAACAGGGGGGAATCAGCCCCAGCATTTT.

This clonotype was counted at least ten times. The genes are TRBV20-1 and TRBJ2-7; TRBD1 aligns across 7 bases. CDR3 length equals 14 residues. J was trimmed by 1 base and V by 6 bases; bases with no gene match: 9. Germline V gene data show CDR1 as DFQATT and CDR2 as SNEGSKA (reference sequence). The CDR3 sequence is CSAVRDSISYEQYF. The CDR3 DNA is TGCAGTGCCGTTCGGGACAGTATTTCCTACGAGCAGTACTTC.

This clonotype was seen once. This chain connects TRBV11-3 to TRBJ2-5; the match to TRBD1 covers 7 bases. The CDR3 runs to 13 residues. V shed 7 bases, J shed 5 bases, and the junction held 7 bases outside the gene matches. The germline gives CDR1 SGHNT, CDR2 YENEEA. The CDR3 loop reads CASKTGMEETQYF. In DNA form, the CDR3 reads TGTGCCAGCAAGACAGGGATGGAGGAGACCCAGTACTTC.

About this clonotype itself: A much larger clone lies one base from this, so it may be a read error. The chain recombines TRBV30 with TRBJ1-2; D gene ambiguous. The CDR3 sequence is 12 residues long. CDR1 is GTSNPN and CDR2 is SVGIG in the germline V gene (reference sequence). CDR3 DNA sequence: TGTGCCTCGAGTATCCGGTTTTATGGCTACACCTTC. It yields the protein CASSIRFYGYTF.

V and J are TRBV30 and TRBJ1-2, with a weak D call TRBD1 (5 bases). Trimming cost V 3 bases and J 2 bases, with 10 bases left between them. Germline CDR1 and CDR2: GTSNPN and SVGIG (reference sequence). The length of the CDR3 is 13 residues. CDR3 in amino acids: CAWSPGFNYGYTF. Here the CDR3 DNA reads TGTGCCTGGAGCCCAGGGTTCAACTATGGCTACACCTTC.

V usage is TRBV4-1 and J usage is TRBJ2-4, with D tentatively TRBD2 (5 bases). The V gene lost 1 base and the J gene lost 2 bases, with 12 bases spanning the gap. CDR3 size: 16 residues. Germline V gene lookup returns CDR1 MGHRA and CDR2 YSYEKL. The DNA of the CDR3 is TGCGCCAGCAGCCAAGGAGGCTTCGGGACCAAAAACATTCAGTACTTC. It encodes CASSQGGFGTKNIQYF.

This clonotype was observed at least ten times. The chain links TRBV30 to TRBJ2-1, with 10 bases matching TRBD2. V shed 0 bases and J 2 bases; nucleotides not matched to a gene: 4. CDR3 length: 16 amino acids. Germline V gene sequence: CDR1 GTSNPN, CDR2 SVGIG (reference sequence). CDR3 nucleotide sequence: TGTGCCTGGAGTGTAGCGGGAGGGATCCCCTACAATGAGCAGTTCTTC. This codes for CAWSVAGGIPYNEQFF.

This clonotype was seen repeatedly, ten times or more. V gene TRBV18 combines with J gene TRBJ1-6; no reliable D call. This CDR3 spans 13 amino acids. Trimming pared 0 bases from V and 10 bases from J, leaving 7 bases between. Germline V gives CDR1 KGHSH, CDR2 LQKENI. The CDR3 region has the DNA TGTGCCAGCTCACCACCGAAGGGATCACCCCTCCACTTT. Translated, it gives CASSPPKGSPLHF.

This sequence joins TRBV12-3 or TRBV12-4 and TRBJ1-1, with 7 bases aligning to TRBD1. V shed 5 bases and J 0 bases; nucleotides not matched to a gene: 3. This CDR3 is built from 14 residues. The CDR3 region is CASSVGTVNTEAFF. The CDR3 DNA follows: TGTGCCAGCAGTGTAGGGACAGTGAACACTGAAGCTTTCTTT.

The chain uses TRBV6-1 and TRBJ2-7, with 15 bases matching TRBD2. CDR1 MNHNS and CDR2 SASEGT come from the germline V gene. The V and J ends lost 4 bases and 2 bases, in that order; junction bases with no gene match: 9. The CDR3 length is 18 residues. The CDR3 DNA follows: TGTGCCAGCAGTGGACCGGGACTAGCGGGAGGCCCCACCTACGAGCAGTACTTC. Translation: CASSGPGLAGGPTYEQYF.

As to this clonotype: One base away lies a much larger clone, so this may be a sequencing read error. This chain joins TRBV6-1 and TRBJ1-2, with 10 bases matching TRBD1. J was trimmed by 9 bases and V by 8 bases; bases with no gene match: 9. The CDR3 contains 13 residues. From germline, CDR1 is MNHNS and CDR2 SASEGT. The CDR3 reads CASETDRGLCYTF. The CDR3 DNA is TGTGCCAGCGAAACTGACAGGGGGCTTTGCTACACCTTC.

This chain links TRBV7-3 with TRBJ2-7, with D perhaps TRBD1 (5 bases). The CDR3 contains 14 residues. Per germline, CDR1 SGHTA and CDR2 FQGTGA. Trimming shortened V by 2 bases and J by 5 bases, and 13 bases separated the two germline ends. CDR3 region: CASSLGASLHEQYF. The CDR3 nucleotides are TGTGCCAGCAGCTTAGGGGCTTCACTCCACGAGCAGTACTTC. The entire variable domain, with the rest obtained from reference TRBV7-3 and TRBJ2-7, is as follows: GAGVSQTPSNKVTEKGKYVELRCDPISGHTALYWYRQSLGQGPEFLIYFQGTGAADDSGLPNDRFFAVRPEGSVSTLKIQRTERGDSAVYLCASSLGASLHEQYFGPGTRLTVT.

V usage is TRBV25-1 and J usage is TRBJ2-1, with 8 bases matching TRBD2. Per germline, CDR1 MGHDK and CDR2 SYGVNS. The CDR3 runs 17 residues. With V trimmed by 5 bases and J by 9 bases, 18 bases remained unmatched. The CDR3 nucleotides are TGTGCCAGCAGTTCCCGGGCCGCGGGAGGTTTTGGGAGTGAGCAGTTCTTC. Protein: CASSSRAAGGFGSEQFF.

This clonotype was found many times. The chain employs TRBV3-1 and TRBJ2-7; tentative D call: TRBD2 (6 bases). Per germline, CDR1 LGHDT and CDR2 YNNKEL (reference sequence). The CDR3 runs 14 residues. Trimming removed 6 bases from V and 0 bases from J, with 12 bases in between. DNA of the CDR3: TGTGCCAGCAGTCTGAGGGACTCCTCCTACGAGCAGTACTTC. Encoded protein: CASSLRDSSYEQYF.

This clonotype was counted ten times or more. This sequence joins TRBV3-1 and TRBJ2-1; no clear D gene. The CDR3 has 14 amino acids. V lost 0 bases and J lost 13, with 16 bases in between. CDR1 is LGHDT, CDR2 YNNKEL, per germline (reference sequence). In nucleotides, the CDR3 is TGTGCCAGCAGCCAAGATCTGGCGCATCCGGTTCAGTTCTTC. It translates to CASSQDLAHPVQFF.

The chain has TRBV11-2 and TRBJ2-7; D is undetermined. Germline-derived CDR1 and CDR2 are SGHAT and FQNNGV. V was clipped by 5 bases and J by 6 bases, with 14 bases between them. This CDR3 has 13 residues. The CDR3 DNA reads TGTGCCAGCAGCACGAGTTCCGGCCGCGAGCAGTACGTC. Protein product: CASSTSSGREQYV.

This clonotype was counted ten times or more. The chain links TRBV5-1 to TRBJ2-5, with 8 positions matching TRBD2. The CDR3 sequence is 17 residues long. V gave up 2 bases and J gave up 4 bases; unmatched junction bases: 13. From germline, CDR1 is SGHRS and CDR2 YFSETQ. DNA of the CDR3: TGCGCCAGCAGCTTAACCGGGACTAGTGAAGGGCGAGAGACCCAGTACTTC. This translates into CASSLTGTSEGRETQYF.